These 23 T cell receptor beta chains were all obtained from the same sample, sequenced in a study of blood T cell repertoires in COVID-19. Using immunoSEQ multiplex PCR, the repertoire was profiled, and TCRdb retains in-frame clones only, with some absent. The sample includes tens of thousands of clones, 68% of them seen just once. The specimen was peripheral blood. The receptors originated from a woman in her 70s with acute or convalescent COVID-19.

V is TRBV18 and J is TRBJ2-1; 12 positions match TRBD2. CDR1 and CDR2 (germline): KGHSH, LQKENI. V was pared by 2 bases and J by 5 bases, with 1 base of the junction left unmatched. This CDR3 has 15 amino acids. The CDR3 region is CASSPGLAGNNEQFF. The CDR3 DNA follows: TGTGCCAGCTCACCAGGACTAGCGGGGAACAATGAGCAGTTCTTC.

The chain carries TRBV7-9 and TRBJ2-2; a weak D match, TRBD1 (5 bases). Trimming shortened V by 5 bases and J by 8 bases, and 21 bases separated the two germline ends. Per the germline V gene, CDR1 is SEHNR and CDR2 is FQNEAQ (reference sequence). CDR3 length: 16 residues. The CDR3 spells CASSDVGARAIGELFF. In DNA, the CDR3 is TGTGCCAGCAGCGACGTAGGTGCCAGGGCTATAGGGGAGCTGTTTTTT.

V is TRBV19 and J is TRBJ2-3; possibly TRBD2 for D (6 bases). Germline V CDR1 and CDR2: LNHDA, SQIVND (reference sequence). The CDR3 sequence is 14 residues long. V was trimmed by 8 bases and J by 0 bases, leaving 12 bases between them. Written as DNA, the CDR3 is TGTGCCAGTGTAGCGGAAGCTAGCACAGATACGCAGTATTTT. Its protein product is CASVAEASTDTQYF.

The chain carries TRBV5-8 and TRBJ2-7; TRBD2 is a possible D gene (6 bases). Trimming pared 2 bases from V and 4 bases from J, leaving 13 bases between. From germline, CDR1 is SGHTS and CDR2 YDEGEE. The CDR3 totals 14 residues. CDR3 sequence (DNA): TGTGCCAGCAGCTTAACCGGGACTCTGTACGAGCAGTACTTC. It specifies CASSLTGTLYEQYF.

This rearrangement joins TRBV19 to TRBJ2-3; D uncertain. Germline V gene lookup returns CDR1 LNHDA and CDR2 SQIVND (reference sequence). The germline V and J ends were trimmed by 3 bases and 6 bases, with 7 bases remaining between them. The CDR3 has 12 residues. The CDR3: CASSITPDTQYF. In DNA form, the CDR3 reads TGTGCCAGTAGTATTACTCCGGATACGCAGTATTTT.

This rearrangement joins TRBV29-1 to TRBJ2-1; 10 positions match TRBD2. Germline CDR1 reads SQVTM; CDR2 reads ANQGSEA. The CDR3 runs 14 residues. The J segment lost 8 bases and the V segment lost 1 base, leaving 5 bases of the junction unmatched. The CDR3 loop reads CSVEGSSGRYEQFF. In DNA, the CDR3 is TGCAGCGTTGAAGGTTCTAGCGGGAGATATGAGCAGTTCTTC.

The chain uses TRBV27 and TRBJ2-3, with TRBD1 identical over 7 bases. After removal of 6 bases from V and 2 bases from J, the junction contained 8 bases not matched to a gene. Germline lookup yields CDR1 MNHEY and CDR2 SMNVEV (reference sequence). The CDR3 has 15 amino acids. The CDR3 sequence: CASRLRQGVTDTQYF. The CDR3 DNA is TGTGCCAGCAGACTAAGACAGGGAGTCACAGATACGCAGTATTTT.

This chain uses TRBV3-1 (or the pseudogene TRBV3-2) with TRBJ1-3; 10 positions match TRBD1. Germline V gives CDR1 LGHDT, CDR2 YNNKEL (reference sequence). The V and J ends lost 3 bases and 0 bases, in that order; junction bases with no gene match: 5. This CDR3 is built from 17 residues. Here the CDR3 reads CASSHRDRGFSGNTIYF. For the CDR3, the DNA is TGTGCCAGCAGCCACCGGGACAGGGGCTTCTCTGGAAACACCATATATTTT.

This CDR3 is CASSQIYGHNNSPLHF. DNA of the CDR3: TGTGCCAGCAGCCAGATTTATGGACACAATAATTCACCCCTCCACTTT. The chain has TRBV3-1 (or the pseudogene TRBV3-2) and TRBJ1-6; D might be TRBD1 (5 bases). Trimming cost V 3 bases and J 5 bases, with 14 bases left between them. From germline, CDR1 is LGHDT and CDR2 YNNKEL (reference sequence). The CDR3 consists of 16 residues.

The gene calls are TRBV7-2 and TRBJ2-3; 9 bases map to TRBD2. This CDR3 spans 16 amino acids. Germline V gene lookup returns CDR1 SGHTA and CDR2 FQGNSA. Trimming cost V 4 bases and J 0 bases; bases outside gene matches: 5. CDR3 DNA: TGTGCCAGCAGCTCCCCAGCGGGAGGAAGCACAGATACGCAGTATTTT. This sequence encodes CASSSPAGGSTDTQYF.

This clone occurred once. This rearrangement joins TRBV6-5 to TRBJ2-7; TRBD2 might be the D (5 bases). Germline V gene lookup returns CDR1 MNHEY and CDR2 SVGAGI. V lost 6 bases and J 10 bases, leaving 19 bases between the germline ends. The CDR3 is 13 amino acids. CDR3 DNA sequence: TGTGCCAGCAGCCCCGGGATTGTACAACCCCAGTACTTC. It codes for CASSPGIVQPQYF.

The chain combines TRBV6-5 with TRBJ2-1; a weak D match, TRBD2 (5 bases). V lost 2 bases and J lost 8, with 7 bases in between. This CDR3 is 12 amino acids long. Germline V CDR1 and CDR2: MNHEY, SVGAGI. The CDR3 sequence: CASSYNGDEQFF. CDR3 DNA: TGTGCCAGCAGTTACAACGGGGATGAGCAGTTCTTC.

This chain links TRBV15 with TRBJ1-1, with unresolved D. The V and J ends lost 0 bases and 3 bases respectively, with 11 bases between them. CDR1 LNHNV and CDR2 YYDKDF come from the germline V gene (reference sequence). The CDR3 loop spans 15 amino acids. The CDR3 loop reads CATSREYGRDTEAFF. CDR3 sequence (DNA): TGTGCCACCAGCAGAGAGTATGGGAGGGACACTGAAGCTTTCTTT.

The chain recombines TRBV6-5 with TRBJ2-7, with TRBD2 as a possible D gene (6 bases). There are 13 residues in the CDR3. V lost 10 bases, J lost 4 bases, and 17 bases lay in between. Germline values: CDR1 MNHEY, CDR2 SVGAGI. CDR3 region: CATQRATIYEQYF. The CDR3 DNA is TGTGCCACCCAGCGGGCTACTATTTACGAGCAGTACTTC.

This clone was counted only a few times. V is TRBV29-1 and J is TRBJ2-5; D possibly corresponds to TRBD2 (5 bases). V lost 3 bases, J lost 5 bases, and 22 bases lay in between. CDR1 is SQVTM, CDR2 ANQGSEA, per germline. This CDR3 contains 16 residues. CDR3 residues: CSVEGSIAGDRETQYF. Written as DNA, the CDR3 is TGCAGCGTTGAGGGCAGCATTGCCGGGGATCGGGAGACCCAGTACTTC.

This clone is judged medium-sized (0.01 to 0.1%). V usage is TRBV28 and J usage is TRBJ2-2; 7 bases fit TRBD2. J gave up 4 bases and V 5 bases, and 7 bases lay outside the gene matches. The CDR3 consists of 15 residues. Germline assignment: CDR1 MDHEN and CDR2 SYDVKM. The CDR3 loop is CASSRHGGGTGELFF. As DNA, the CDR3 is TGTGCCAGCAGTCGTCATGGGGGGGGCACCGGGGAGCTGTTTTTT.

The rearrangement uses TRBV18 and TRBJ2-7, with TRBD1 matching over 8 bases. Germline V lookup: CDR1 KGHSH, CDR2 LQKENI. V shed 6 bases and J 7 bases; nucleotides not matched to a gene: 14. The CDR3 loop spans 15 amino acids. CDR3 loop: CASSSTRGLVGEQYF. CDR3 bases: TGTGCCAGCTCTTCGACCAGGGGGCTTGTAGGAGAGCAGTACTTC.

The chain is built from TRBV7-9 and TRBJ1-5, with D possibly TRBD1 on 5 matching bases. The germline V gene encodes CDR1 SEHNR and CDR2 FQNEAQ (reference sequence). The CDR3 consists of 17 residues. Trimming cost V 5 bases and J 4 bases, with 21 bases left between them. The CDR3 sequence: CASSPRGGRVFNQPQHF. The CDR3 nucleotides read TGTGCCAGCAGCCCACGCGGGGGAAGGGTTTTTAATCAGCCCCAGCATTTT.

This clone was detected a few times. The chain couples TRBV2 to TRBJ1-2, with a possible D match to TRBD1 (5 bases). Germline CDR1 SNHLY, CDR2 FYNNEI. The CDR3 length is 13 residues. Trimming stripped 1 base from V and 6 bases from J, with 9 bases between. CDR3 residues: CASSEGRADGYTF. DNA of the CDR3: TGTGCCAGCAGTGAAGGCAGGGCTGATGGCTACACCTTC.

Here the CDR3 DNA reads TGTGCCAGCAAGGGAGGCGTGGGGGAGGAGACCCAGTACTTC. Protein sequence: CASKGGVGEETQYF. The chain couples TRBV2 to TRBJ2-5; D perhaps matches TRBD2 (6 bases). This CDR3 has 14 amino acids. Germline V gives CDR1 SNHLY, CDR2 FYNNEI. V lost 7 bases and J lost 5, with 17 bases in between. Filled out from reference TRBV2 and TRBJ2-5, the complete variable domain reads EPEVTQTPSHQVTQMGQEVILRCVPISNHLYFYWYRQILGQKVEFLVSFYNNEISEKSEIFDDQFSVERPDGSNFTLKIRSTKLEDSAMYFCASKGGVGEETQYFGPGTRLLVL.

The chain uses TRBV19 and TRBJ2-2, with D unresolved. Trimming removed 3 bases from V and 1 base from J, with 9 bases in between. CDR1 and CDR2 from the germline V gene are LNHDA and SQIVND (reference sequence). The CDR3 consists of 15 residues. In DNA form, the CDR3 reads TGTGCCAGTAGTATCTCTGGCAGGAACACCGGGGAGCTGTTTTTT. It translates to CASSISGRNTGELFF.

This clone was seen more than once but under ten times. The rearrangement joins TRBV19 to TRBJ2-7, with D perhaps matching TRBD1 (5 bases). This CDR3 has 13 residues. V was pared by 6 bases and J by 1 base, with 10 bases between. Germline CDR1 and CDR2: LNHDA and SQIVND (reference sequence). CDR3 sequence (DNA): TGTGCCAGTAGCGACCAGGGATCCTACGAGCAGTACTTC. It specifies CASSDQGSYEQYF.

The V call is TRBV20-1, the J call TRBJ1-1, with D unclear. Per the germline V gene, CDR1 is DFQATT and CDR2 is SNEGSKA (reference sequence). The ends were cut back, 3 bases at V and 3 bases at J, with 11 bases in the middle. There are 13 residues in the CDR3. The CDR3 reads CSASPGIDTEAFF. The CDR3 region has the DNA TGCAGTGCTAGTCCGGGGATCGACACTGAAGCTTTCTTT.